These T cell receptor beta chains were read from a single sample in a study of blood T cells in healthy people across ages. TCRdb re-derived calls from the 5' RACE reads in MiXCR, one entry per CDR3 protein. The table has about 640,000 distinct CDR3 sequences, around three fifths seen once. Sequences were obtained from blood. All receptors come from a man aged 60 to 69 in good health. Each CDR3 is given without its conserved first and last residue.

len: 10
v_gene: TRBV6-5
j_gene: TRBJ1-3
CDR3aa: ASFGSGNTIY

len: 13
v_gene: TRBV14
j_gene: TRBJ1-6
CDR3aa: ASSQLTGVNSPLH

len: 12
v_gene: TRBV11-2
j_gene: TRBJ2-5
CDR3aa: ASSLDRMSETQY

len: 13
v_gene: TRBV6-6
j_gene: NA
CDR3aa: ASSPQRTGAYEQY

len: 11
v_gene: TRBV10-3
j_gene: TRBJ2-5
CDR3aa: TISGGAQETQY

len: 14
v_gene: TRBV9
j_gene: TRBJ2-3
CDR3aa: ASSVARWGKTDTQY

len: 13
v_gene: TRBV7-2
j_gene: TRBJ1-5
CDR3aa: ASSPEGGRIQPQH

len: 12
v_gene: TRBV7-2
j_gene: NA
CDR3aa: ASSQRAATYEQY

len: 12
v_gene: TRBV6-5
j_gene: TRBJ1-1
CDR3aa: ASSYLQGRTEAF

len: 16
v_gene: TRBV18
j_gene: TRBJ2-1
CDR3aa: ASSWDRGTSGGVYEQF

len: 12
v_gene: TRBV6-1
j_gene: TRBJ2-3
CDR3aa: ASRPGPSTDTQY

len: 13
v_gene: TRBV7-9
j_gene: TRBJ1-4
CDR3aa: ASSLAEGSNEKLF

len: 15
v_gene: TRBV9
j_gene: TRBJ1-6
CDR3aa: ASSVVPDNPYNSPLH

len: 11
v_gene: TRBV5-1
j_gene: TRBJ1-2
CDR3aa: ASSLAGIGGYT

len: 15
v_gene: TRBV5-5
j_gene: TRBJ1-2
CDR3aa: ASSPGGGRQRPYGYT

len: 13
v_gene: TRBV28
j_gene: TRBJ2-4
CDR3aa: ASSSPGPAKNIQY

len: 11
v_gene: TRBV6-5
j_gene: TRBJ2-1
CDR3aa: ASTQSDLNGQF

len: 11
v_gene: TRBV2
j_gene: TRBJ1-2
CDR3aa: ASSETAAYGYT

len: 11
v_gene: TRBV4-2
j_gene: TRBJ2-5
CDR3aa: ASSQVGTREQY

len: 15
v_gene: TRBV7-9
j_gene: TRBJ2-3
CDR3aa: ASSWTSGGLRTDTQY

len: 15
v_gene: TRBV4-2
j_gene: TRBJ2-1
CDR3aa: ASSHPPGTGYYNEQF

len: 11
v_gene: TRBV18
j_gene: TRBJ2-7
CDR3aa: ASSPIGRVEQY

len: 13
v_gene: TRBV5-1
j_gene: TRBJ1-2
CDR3aa: ASSLLGQTGNGYT

len: 14
v_gene: TRBV18
j_gene: TRBJ1-1
CDR3aa: ASSPRSGSGNTEAF

len: 11
v_gene: TRBV2
j_gene: TRBJ1-6
CDR3aa: ASSTDWGSPLH

len: 15
v_gene: TRBV3-1
j_gene: TRBJ2-1
CDR3aa: ASSQDRQGFSYNEQF

len: 13
v_gene: TRBV20-1
j_gene: TRBJ2-1
CDR3aa: SATGARGGNNEQF

len: 13
v_gene: TRBV27
j_gene: TRBJ2-7
CDR3aa: ASRTGARSSYEQY

len: 13
v_gene: TRBV4-2
j_gene: NA
CDR3aa: ASSQPTTGDNEQY

len: 11
v_gene: TRBV25-1
j_gene: TRBJ2-2
CDR3aa: ASSEYRNGELF

len: 14
v_gene: TRBV6-2/TRBV6-3
j_gene: TRBJ2-1
CDR3aa: ASSVLGASSYNEQF

len: 14
v_gene: TRBV10-3
j_gene: NA
CDR3aa: AISETSGAYYNEQY

len: 10
v_gene: TRBV5-6
j_gene: TRBJ1-4
CDR3aa: ASSMPAGQLF

len: 12
v_gene: TRBV11-2
j_gene: TRBJ2-2
CDR3aa: ASSPWTNTGELF

len: 12
v_gene: TRBV5-1
j_gene: TRBJ2-3
CDR3aa: ASSLEGPGDTQY